What follows is one TCR beta chain and its context. Its antigen is undetermined. The data were obtained in a study of Ad26.COV2.S vaccination and SARS-CoV-2 variants. Study-level background: The trial was COV1001 and the donor's arm was Ad26.COV2.S. Once, or twice with 56 days between doses, Ad26.COV2.S was given intramuscularly.

Overall study results and limits: TCR breadth and depth analyses may have underestimated total T cell responses.

Trimming took off 7 bases at V and 2 bases at J, with 15 bases between the two ends. The CDR3 contains 14 residues. Germline assignment: CDR1 MNHNY and CDR2 SVGAGI (reference sequence). Sample treatment: 15 to 20 received Ad26.COV2.S at low or high dose, single or two shots; 5 received placebo; per-sample allocation not given. After the first vaccine or placebo injection, samples were drawn on day 63. Within Boston, the person who donated was an adult of 18-55 years. Assay: immunoSEQ multiplex PCR; the TCRdb copy retains only in-frame clones and omits some. This sample has about 280,000 clones; more than 75% occur once, and the top ten carry roughly 3.5%.

The sequence came from a person between 18 and 59 years old who received the Ad26.COV2.S COVID-19 vaccine or a placebo. The sample in question was peripheral blood, obtained in a trial of Ad26.COV2.S vaccine versus placebo. The chain links TRBV6-6 to TRBJ2-7; D unresolved. The CDR3 DNA is TGTGCCAGCACCCGAGTGGGCCCTACCTACGAGCAGTACTTC. It specifies CASTRVGPTYEQYF.